Described below is a single T cell receptor (beta chain) sequence and its context. This sample stems from a study of T cell changes during pregnancy in multiple sclerosis. Germline CDR1 reads ENHRY; CDR2 reads SYGVKD. The CDR3 consists of 12 residues. Trimming shortened V by 6 bases and J by 3 bases, and 9 bases separated the two germline ends. Data came from immunoSEQ multiplex PCR; TCRdb stores just in-frame clones and leaves some out. Among roughly 29,000 clones, roughly 89% were seen once, and the ten largest hold less than 8.5%. The rearrangement joins TRBV10-3 to TRBJ2-7; no reliable D call. The sample consisted of CD8+ T cells from peripheral blood mononuclear cells, taken before pregnancy. The clonotype originates from a female donor with multiple sclerosis, enrolled in a pregnancy study. CDR3 sequence reads: CAISHKVYEQYF. CDR3 in DNA: TGTGCCATCAGCCACAAAGTCTACGAGCAGTACTTC.